This TCR beta chain was identified during a study of breast tumors, draining lymph nodes, adjacent tissues. Findings of the study overall: Tumors had less TCR diversity than lymph nodes, more than nontumor tissue.

This clonotype has a count of ten or more. What it recognizes is unknown. Breast cancer patients provided tissue from their axillary draining lymph nodes. The CDR3 contains 17 residues. V lost 2 bases and J lost 5; bases outside the gene matches: 11. CDR1 and CDR2 from the germline V gene are MNHNY and SVGAGI (reference sequence). TCRdb analysed the multiplex PCR reads with MiXCR anew, one entry per CDR3 protein. The sample has 150,000 to 200,000 distinct CDR3 sequences, approximately 33% seen once; the top ten hold roughly 4.5%. The chain couples TRBV6-6 to TRBJ2-5; TRBD2 agrees at 10 bases. The source of this sequence is a female donor with breast cancer. Some clones in this sample may be carry-over from other donors' samples. The source material was axillary lymph node tissue. The CDR3 here is CASSYPELAGAGETQYF. The CDR3 DNA sequence: TGTGCCAGCAGTTACCCGGAGCTAGCGGGAGCGGGGGAGACCCAGTACTTC.